Listed below are T cell receptor beta chains from one sample, sequenced in a study of blood T cells in healthy people across ages. In TCRdb, the 5' RACE reads were re-called with MiXCR into one record per CDR3 protein. The sample lists around 650,000 distinct CDR3 sequences, 35% to 50% occurring once. Sequenced: blood. The receptors here all came from a man older than 75 in good health. The CDR3 runs from the conserved cysteine through the conserved F or W. D genes are given only for firm matches. Only some rows state a clone size, as once, few, many or a class for expanded clones.

CDR3nt: TGTGCCAGCAGTTCCTTAGCGGGAGACAATGAGCAGTTCTTC; CDR3aa: CASSSLAGDNEQFF; v_gene: TRBV12-3/TRBV12-4; abundance: .; j_gene: TRBJ2-1; d_gene: TRBD2; len: 14
CDR3nt: TGTGCCAGCAGCTTAGCTGCCCTGGAACAGGGAAATGAGCAGTACTTC; CDR3aa: CASSLAALEQGNEQYF; v_gene: TRBV7-8; abundance: .; j_gene: TRBJ2-5; d_gene: .; len: 16
CDR3nt: TGTGCCAGCAGTTTCGGGACTAGCGGGTCTCAAGAGACCCAGTACTTC; CDR3aa: CASSFGTSGSQETQYF; v_gene: TRBV2; abundance: .; j_gene: TRBJ2-5; d_gene: TRBD2; len: 16
CDR3nt: TGCAGTGCTAGTCCCCAGGGGGCAAACTATGGCTACACCTTC; CDR3aa: CSASPQGANYGYTF; v_gene: TRBV20-1; abundance: .; j_gene: TRBJ1-2; d_gene: TRBD1; len: 14
CDR3nt: TGTGCCAGCAGCTGGGACGGACGGGACAATGAGCAGTTCTTC; CDR3aa: CASSWDGRDNEQFF; v_gene: TRBV7-3; abundance: .; j_gene: TRBJ2-1; d_gene: .; len: 14
CDR3nt: TGCAGTGCTCCGCTCGGGACTGAAGCTTTCTTT; CDR3aa: CSAPLGTEAFF; v_gene: TRBV20-1; abundance: few; j_gene: TRBJ1-1; d_gene: .; len: 11
CDR3nt: TGCAGCGTTAGGACGGTCTACACAGATACGCAGTATTTT; CDR3aa: CSVRTVYTDTQYF; v_gene: TRBV29-1; abundance: .; j_gene: TRBJ2-3; d_gene: .; len: 13
CDR3nt: TGTGCCAGCAGTTTATGGCAGGGAGTAGAGACCCAGTACTTC; CDR3aa: CASSLWQGVETQYF; v_gene: TRBV27; abundance: .; j_gene: TRBJ2-5; d_gene: .; len: 14
CDR3nt: TGCAGTGCTAAGTGGACAGGGGACCAAGAGACCCAGTACTTC; CDR3aa: CSAKWTGDQETQYF; v_gene: TRBV20-1; abundance: .; j_gene: TRBJ2-5; d_gene: TRBD1; len: 14
CDR3nt: TGTGCCAGCAGCCAAGGGAGGAGGGAGCCCTACAATGAGCAGTTCTTC; CDR3aa: CASSQGRREPYNEQFF; v_gene: TRBV3-1; abundance: .; j_gene: TRBJ2-1; d_gene: .; len: 16
CDR3nt: TGCAGCGTTGGGGTACACCCCACTAATGAAAAACTGTTTTTT; CDR3aa: CSVGVHPTNEKLFF; v_gene: TRBV29-1; abundance: .; j_gene: TRBJ1-4; d_gene: .; len: 14
CDR3nt: TGTGCCAGCAGCCCGAGCGGGAGTCCCGAGCAGTACTTC; CDR3aa: CASSPSGSPEQYF; v_gene: TRBV3-1; abundance: few; j_gene: TRBJ2-7; d_gene: TRBD2; len: 13
CDR3nt: TGTGCCGCTCAAAGTGGGTTCCCCATGAACACTGAAGCTTTCTTT; CDR3aa: CAAQSGFPMNTEAFF; v_gene: TRBV9; abundance: .; j_gene: TRBJ1-1; d_gene: .; len: 15
CDR3nt: TGCAGTGCTGGGAAAGGAGGGGACTATAATTCACCCCTCCACTTT; CDR3aa: CSAGKGGDYNSPLHF; v_gene: TRBV20-1; abundance: .; j_gene: TRBJ1-6; d_gene: .; len: 15
CDR3nt: TGTGCCAGCTTCAGGACCCAGCGGGGGATCACAGATACGCAGTATTTT; CDR3aa: CASFRTQRGITDTQYF; v_gene: TRBV6-6; abundance: once; j_gene: TRBJ2-3; d_gene: TRBD2; len: 16
CDR3nt: TGTGCCAGCAGCCCCCGGCAGAATCAGCCCCAGAATTTT; CDR3aa: CASSPRQNQPQNF; v_gene: TRBV3-1; abundance: .; j_gene: TRBJ1-5; d_gene: .; len: 13
CDR3nt: TGTGCCAGCCGGAGGAGCGGGGGTGACACAGATACGCAGTATTTT; CDR3aa: CASRRSGGDTDTQYF; v_gene: TRBV6-2/TRBV6-3; abundance: .; j_gene: TRBJ2-3; d_gene: TRBD2; len: 15
CDR3nt: TGTGCCAGCAGCCTCGTCGGCGGGGGCTTCAATGAGCAGTACTTC; CDR3aa: CASSLVGGGFNEQYF; v_gene: TRBV12-3/TRBV12-4; abundance: .; j_gene: TRBJ2-5; d_gene: .; len: 15
CDR3nt: TGTGCCAGCAGTTATTCAAGGAACCACGAGCAGTACTTC; CDR3aa: CASSYSRNHEQYF; v_gene: TRBV6-2/TRBV6-3; abundance: .; j_gene: TRBJ2-7; d_gene: .; len: 13
CDR3nt: TGTGCCAGCAGTTACCCTCGGACAGGCCGTGGATCGAGCTCCTATAATTCACCCCTCCACTTT; CDR3aa: CASSYPRTGRGSSSYNSPLHF; v_gene: TRBV6-2/TRBV6-3; abundance: .; j_gene: TRBJ1-6; d_gene: TRBD1; len: 21
CDR3nt: TGCGCCAGCAGCTTGACGGGAACGGCAGATACGCAGTATTTT; CDR3aa: CASSLTGTADTQYF; v_gene: TRBV5-1; abundance: .; j_gene: TRBJ2-3; d_gene: .; len: 14
CDR3nt: TGTGCCAGCAGCCTGCTAGCGGGAGAGGGCGGGGAGCTGTTTTTT; CDR3aa: CASSLLAGEGGELFF; v_gene: TRBV7-8; abundance: .; j_gene: TRBJ2-2; d_gene: TRBD2; len: 15
CDR3nt: TGTGCCAGCACCAGCGTTCAGGGGGCGGGGGAAAAACTGTTTTTT; CDR3aa: CASTSVQGAGEKLFF; v_gene: TRBV6-6; abundance: .; j_gene: TRBJ1-4; d_gene: TRBD1; len: 15
CDR3nt: TGCAGTGCTCCTCCCGGGGGCGGGAGTTCCAATGAGCAGTTCTTC; CDR3aa: CSAPPGGGSSNEQFF; v_gene: TRBV20-1; abundance: few; j_gene: TRBJ2-1; d_gene: .; len: 15
CDR3nt: TGTGCCAGCAGCCAAGTCTCCCCAGGGGGTGATTCACCCCTCCACTTT; CDR3aa: CASSQVSPGGDSPLHF; v_gene: TRBV4-2; abundance: .; j_gene: TRBJ1-6; d_gene: TRBD1; len: 16
CDR3nt: TGTGCCAGCACCTTCGGGACGAGCGGGGGGGCTTTCACAGATACGCAGTATTTT; CDR3aa: CASTFGTSGGAFTDTQYF; v_gene: TRBV7-2; abundance: .; j_gene: TRBJ2-3; d_gene: TRBD2; len: 18